These 20 T cell receptor beta chains were sequenced from one sample in a study of identical twins. One entry per CDR3 protein results from TCRdb running MiXCR on the 5' RACE reads. The table includes 500,000 or so distinct CDR3 sequences, approximately 15% detected once. The same data also went into a second study, on yellow fever vaccine responses in identical twins.

Sequences were obtained from CD4+ T cells sorted from blood. The receptor set was obtained from a woman aged 18-29 years in good health.

This clonotype was found a few times. The chain carries TRBV5-1 and TRBJ2-3; maybe TRBD2 (6 bases). Germline values: CDR1 SGHRS, CDR2 YFSETQ. With 3 bases removed from V and 6 bases from J, the gap between germline ends came to 20 bases. There are 16 residues in the CDR3. CDR3 residues: CASSSRGILAGDTQYF. The CDR3, as DNA: TGCGCCAGCAGCTCGCGCGGGATCCTCGCGGGCGATACGCAGTATTTT.

This clonotype was seen ten or more times. This chain connects TRBV7-2 to TRBJ2-7; 10 bases align to TRBD1. With 6 bases clipped from V and 2 bases from J, the junction kept 7 bases outside the gene matches. This CDR3 is 15 amino acids long. CDR1 is SGHTA, CDR2 FQGNSA, per germline. This chain's CDR3 is CASSSAGTGAYEQYF. DNA for the CDR3: TGTGCCAGCAGTTCGGCCGGGACAGGGGCCTACGAGCAGTACTTC. Supplemented by reference TRBV7-2 and TRBJ2-7, the full variable domain reads GAGVSQSPSNKVTEKGKDVELRCDPISGHTALYWYRQSLGQGLEFLIYFQGNSAPDKSGLPSDRFSAERTGGSVSTLTIQRTQQEDSAVYLCASSSAGTGAYEQYFGPGTRLTVT.

This clonotype was recorded a few times. V gene TRBV24-1 combines with J gene TRBJ2-1; unclear D gene. Germline assignment: CDR1 KGHDR and CDR2 SFDVKD. V was trimmed by 4 bases and J by 8 bases, leaving 20 bases between them. CDR3 length equals 16 residues. CDR3 residues: CATSDPSGRAPYEQFF. The CDR3 DNA is TGTGCCACCAGTGACCCGTCCGGCCGAGCTCCCTATGAGCAGTTCTTC.

The J gene is TRBJ1-2, the V gene TRBV10-3; D is unclear. V was pared by 0 bases and J by 14 bases, with 10 bases between. Germline loops: CDR1 ENHRY, CDR2 SYGVKD. The CDR3 is made up of 11 amino acids. The CDR3 spells CAISESAYRTF. CDR3 DNA: TGTGCCATCAGTGAGTCAGCCTACAGAACCTTC.

V and J are TRBV7-8 and TRBJ2-5; 10 nucleotides match TRBD2. CDR1 SGHVS and CDR2 FQNEAQ come from the germline V gene. V lost 2 bases, J lost 8 bases, and 8 bases stayed unmatched. This CDR3 is 15 amino acids long. The CDR3 sequence is CASSLRFLAGDTQYF. The CDR3 coding sequence is TGTGCCAGCAGCTTACGTTTTCTAGCGGGAGACACCCAGTACTTC.

In this sample, this clonotype turned up many times. This rearrangement joins TRBV6-2 or TRBV6-3 to TRBJ2-1; 7 bases fit TRBD2. The CDR3 is made up of 16 amino acids. CDR1 MNHEY and CDR2 SVGEGT come from the germline V gene. V lost 0 bases to trimming and J lost 11 bases; unmatched junction nucleotides: 13. For the CDR3, the DNA is TGTGCCAGCAGTTACTCGATAGAGCGGGGTCCTCCTAAGCAGTTCTTC. Translating gives CASSYSIERGPPKQFF.

This rearrangement joins TRBV6-5 to TRBJ1-1; 7 bases fit TRBD1. The CDR3 covers 12 residues. Germline V gives CDR1 MNHEY, CDR2 SVGAGI. With V trimmed by 6 bases and J by 4 bases, 2 bases remained unmatched. The CDR3 coding sequence is TGTGCCAGCAGCGGGACAGCCACTGAAGCTTTCTTT. Encoded protein: CASSGTATEAFF.

This clonotype was observed a few times. The chain combines TRBV14 with TRBJ2-1; 7 positions match TRBD1. J was trimmed by 12 bases and V by 4 bases; bases with no gene match: 9. Germline CDR1 SGHDN, CDR2 FVKESK. CDR3 size: 13 residues. The CDR3 DNA is TGTGCCAGCAGCCCTAACAGGGGCTGGATGCAGTTCTTC. As protein: CASSPNRGWMQFF. Complete variable domain (other parts from reference TRBV14 and TRBJ2-1): EAGVTQFPSHSVIEKGQTVTLRCDPISGHDNLYWYRRVMGKEIKFLLHFVKESKQDESGMPNNRFLAERTGGTYSTLKVQPAELEDSGVYFCASSPNRGWMQFFGPGTRLTVL.

The chain links TRBV18 to TRBJ1-5, with D possibly being TRBD1 (5 bases). Trimming took 1 base from V and 4 from J, leaving 11 bases between them. Germline CDR1 is KGHSH and CDR2 is LQKENI. This CDR3 contains 15 residues. The CDR3 sequence is CASSPRNQGNQPQHF. The CDR3 coding sequence is TGTGCCAGCTCACCACGGAATCAGGGAAATCAGCCCCAGCATTTT.

Here the CDR3 reads CASSQLDPGETQYF. The CDR3 DNA reads TGTGCCAGCAGCCAACTAGATCCAGGAGAGACCCAGTACTTC. V and J are TRBV6-2 or TRBV6-3 and TRBJ2-5; weak D call: TRBD2 (5 bases). This CDR3 spans 14 amino acids. Germline V gene sequence: CDR1 MNHEY, CDR2 SVGEGT. V shed 6 bases and J shed 4 bases, with 15 bases lying between them.

The chain couples TRBV5-1 to TRBJ1-1, with D maybe TRBD1 (5 bases). The ends were cut back, 0 bases at V and 1 base at J, with 13 bases in the middle. This CDR3 is 16 amino acids long. The germline CDR1 and CDR2 sequences are SGHRS and YFSETQ. The CDR3 region is CASSLAEGLGNTEAFF. DNA for the CDR3: TGCGCCAGCAGCTTGGCCGAGGGGTTGGGGAACACTGAAGCTTTCTTT.

This clonotype occurred many times. The genes are TRBV10-2 and TRBJ2-3, with D perhaps matching TRBD1 or TRBD2 (5 bases each). The CDR3 length is 14 residues. Germline V CDR1 and CDR2: WSHSY, SAAADI. The germline V and J ends were trimmed by 8 bases and 3 bases, with 15 bases remaining between them. CDR3 sequence reads: CASLLQGPTDTQYF. The CDR3 bases are TGCGCCAGCTTACTGCAGGGACCAACAGATACGCAGTATTTT.

The chain has TRBV29-1 and TRBJ2-5; 9 nucleotides agree with TRBD2. The CDR3 is 15 amino acids. V trimming: 3 bases; J trimming: 4 bases; junction bases outside the gene matches: 9. Germline V CDR1 and CDR2: SQVTM, ANQGSEA. CDR3 DNA sequence: TGCAGCGTTGATAGGGGCGGGAGGGCCGCAGAGACCCAGTACTTC. Translation: CSVDRGGRAAETQYF. Filled out from reference TRBV29-1 and TRBJ2-5, the complete variable domain reads SAVISQKPSRDICQRGTSLTIQCQVDSQVTMMFWYRQQPGQSLTLIATANQGSEATYESGFVIDKFPISRPNLTFSTLTVSNMSPEDSSIYLCSVDRGGRAAETQYFGPGTRLLVL.

The V gene is TRBV7-8, the J gene TRBJ2-7; D unresolved. V was cut by 3 bases and J by 5 bases, with 14 bases left in between. This CDR3 is built from 14 residues. Germline CDR1 SGHVS, CDR2 FQNEAQ. The CDR3 here is CASSFEKGWDEQYF. CDR3 DNA: TGTGCCAGCAGCTTTGAGAAGGGCTGGGACGAGCAGTACTTC.

This clonotype has more than one count but fewer than ten. The J gene is TRBJ2-1, the V gene TRBV6-5; 11 bases are a match to TRBD2. V lost 2 bases and J lost 12; bases outside the gene matches: 9. The length of the CDR3 is 15 residues. The germline V gene encodes CDR1 MNHEY and CDR2 SVGAGI. CDR3 loop: CASSYGTSGPFGQFF. CDR3 nucleotide sequence: TGTGCCAGCAGTTACGGGACTAGCGGTCCCTTTGGGCAGTTCTTC.

For this clonotype: This may come from a read error, since a much larger clone is one base off. The rearrangement joins TRBV29-1 to TRBJ2-3; TRBD1 might be the D (6 bases). Trimming left V 6 bases short and J 4 bases short, with 20 bases between. Looked up from germline, CDR1 is SQVTM and CDR2 is ANQGSEA. The CDR3 extends over 15 amino acids. CDR3 sequence (DNA): TGCAGCGTCGCAAGGGCCTTTAAGGGGGCAGATACGCAGTATTTT. It yields the protein CSVARAFKGADTQYF.

This chain connects TRBV7-8 to TRBJ2-7; D perhaps matches TRBD1 (5 bases). The length of the CDR3 is 14 residues. V gave up 5 bases and J gave up 2 bases, with 13 bases separating them. CDR1 and CDR2 (germline): SGHVS, FQNEAQ. CDR3 residues: CASSQIRGTYEQYF. In nucleotides, the CDR3 is TGTGCCAGCAGCCAAATTAGGGGAACCTACGAGCAGTACTTC.

This sequence joins TRBV7-6 and TRBJ2-3, with D maybe TRBD1 (7 bases). Trimming stripped 2 bases from V and 5 bases from J, with 14 bases between. Germline loops: CDR1 SGHVS, CDR2 FNYEAQ. The CDR3 runs 15 residues. CDR3 in amino acids: CASSLSGGIVDTQYF. CDR3 nucleotide sequence: TGTGCCAGCAGCTTATCAGGGGGGATTGTAGATACGCAGTATTTT.

This sequence joins TRBV18 and TRBJ1-1; TRBD1 is a possible D gene (5 bases). V lost 6 bases and J lost 2, with 13 bases in between. The CDR3 is 14 residues long. From germline, CDR1 is KGHSH and CDR2 LQKENI. The CDR3 DNA sequence: TGTGCCAGCTCCCCCAGGGCCAGAAACACTGAAGCTTTCTTT. This sequence encodes CASSPRARNTEAFF.

This clonotype occurred a few times. This chain's CDR3 is CASSYGSWRGYTF. The CDR3 DNA reads TGTGCCAGCAGCTACGGGTCATGGCGAGGCTACACCTTC. V usage is TRBV7-2 and J usage is TRBJ1-2; D not resolved. Germline V gene sequence: CDR1 SGHTA, CDR2 FQGNSA. The V end was cut by 4 bases, the J end by 8 bases, with 14 bases between. The CDR3 extends over 13 amino acids.